The 3 T cell receptor beta chains below were found in one sample sequenced in a study of control samples from healthy donors and cancer patients. Only in-frame clones appear in the TCRdb table, and some are missing; sequencing was by immunoSEQ multiplex PCR. The sample carries approximately 150,000 clones, approximately 94% recorded once. Sequencing was performed on blood. The origin of the receptors is a woman under 30 in good health.

The V and J genes are TRBV28 and TRBJ1-5; tentative D call: TRBD1 (5 bases). CDR1 MDHEN and CDR2 SYDVKM come from the germline V gene. The CDR3 runs 16 residues. The V end lost 8 bases, the J end lost 1 base, and 18 bases lay between the germline ends. This CDR3 is CASSPWTSSSNQPQHF. The CDR3 coding sequence is TGTGCCAGCTCCCCCTGGACATCCTCAAGCAATCAGCCCCAGCATTTT.

The chain has TRBV3-1 (or the pseudogene TRBV3-2) and TRBJ2-1; TRBD1 agrees at 9 bases. V shed 4 bases and J 4 bases; nucleotides not matched to a gene: 5. Germline values: CDR1 LGHDT, CDR2 YNNKEL (reference sequence). This CDR3 contains 15 residues. The CDR3 DNA follows: TGTGCCAGCAGCCTACCGGGACAGGGATACAATGAGCAGTTCTTC. This encodes CASSLPGQGYNEQFF.

The chain employs TRBV6-2 or TRBV6-3 and TRBJ1-1, with 8 bases fitting TRBD1. This CDR3 has 17 amino acids. The ends lost 2 bases at V and 6 bases at J; junction bases unmatched: 14. CDR1 and CDR2 (germline): MNHEY, SVGEGT. CDR3 in DNA: TGTGCCAGCAGTTACGACGAAGAGACAGGGGAGAGCGCTGAAGCTTTCTTT. This codes for CASSYDEETGESAEAFF.